The 32 T cell receptor beta chains listed next were all sequenced from one sample in a study of OX40 agonist ivuxolimab in advanced cancers. Profiled with immunoSEQ multiplex PCR; TCRdb holds only in-frame clones, not every one. The sample includes tens of thousands of clones, around 90% of them seen just once. Material: CD4+ or CD8+ T cells sorted from blood, obtained in a trial of the OX40 agonist ivuxolimab. The receptors originated from an adult with an advanced solid tumor such as melanoma, head and neck, liver or kidney cancer.

The chain links TRBV7-9 to TRBJ2-1; 7 bases match TRBD1. CDR1 and CDR2 from the germline V gene are SEHNR and FQNEAQ (reference sequence). J gave up 0 bases and V 3 bases, and 5 bases lay outside the gene matches. This CDR3 spans 16 amino acids. CDR3 bases: TGTGCCAGCAGCTTGGGACAGTATAGCTCCTACAATGAGCAGTTCTTC. It codes for CASSLGQYSSYNEQFF.

The CDR3 sequence: CASSQEWKAFF. In nucleotides, the CDR3 is TGTGCCAGCAGCCAAGAGTGGAAAGCTTTCTTT. The genes are TRBV4-2 and TRBJ1-1; D gene ambiguous. The CDR3 is 11 amino acids. V lost 0 bases to trimming and J lost 9 bases, with 5 bases between them. Germline V gives CDR1 LGHNA, CDR2 YNFKEQ.

The V gene is TRBV6-6, the J gene TRBJ1-1, with a weak D call TRBD1 (5 bases). Between the trimmed V and J ends, which lost 7 bases and 6 bases, there was a span of 18 bases. The CDR3 has 14 amino acids. Looked up from germline, CDR1 is MNHNY and CDR2 is SVGAGI (reference sequence). The CDR3 here is CASTGDGKRAEAFF. The CDR3 DNA is TGTGCCAGCACTGGGGACGGGAAGAGGGCTGAAGCTTTCTTT.

This chain uses TRBV9 with TRBJ2-2; D perhaps matches TRBD2 (6 bases). CDR3 length: 17 residues. From germline, CDR1 is SGDLS and CDR2 YYNGEE. V lost 0 bases and J lost 0, with 12 bases in between. The CDR3 is CASSVARGTANTGELFF. The CDR3 DNA sequence: TGTGCCAGCAGCGTAGCGCGGGGCACCGCGAACACCGGGGAGCTGTTTTTT.

This chain connects TRBV5-1 to TRBJ1-4; perhaps TRBD1 as D (6 bases). Trimming left V 0 bases short and J 6 bases short, with 12 bases between. Looked up from germline, CDR1 is SGHRS and CDR2 is YFSETQ. This CDR3 spans 15 amino acids. CDR3 nucleotide sequence: TGCGCCAGCAGCTTGGCCTCGGCAGGGGATGAAAAACTGTTTTTT. Translation gives CASSLASAGDEKLFF.

The genes are TRBV19 and TRBJ1-1, with TRBD1 matching 11 bases. Germline lookup yields CDR1 LNHDA and CDR2 SQIVND (reference sequence). The trim removed 6 bases at V and 4 bases at J, leaving 7 bases unmatched. The CDR3 extends over 15 amino acids. The DNA for the CDR3 is TGTGCCAGTAGAGAAGGACAGGGGGCGAGCACTGAAGCTTTCTTT. Its protein is CASREGQGASTEAFF. The variable domain in full, with the rest retrieved from reference TRBV19 and TRBJ1-1, is DGGITQSPKYLFRKEGQNVTLSCEQNLNHDAMYWYRQDPGQGLRLIYYSQIVNDFQKGDIAEGYSVSREKKESFPLTVTSAQKNPTAFYLCASREGQGASTEAFFGQGTRLTVV.

The chain employs TRBV5-8 and TRBJ2-1, with 8 bases that match TRBD2. This CDR3 is built from 14 residues. V shed 2 bases, J shed 6 bases, and the junction held 4 bases outside the gene matches. CDR1 and CDR2 from the germline V gene are SGHTS and YDEGEE. Written as DNA, the CDR3 is TGTGCCAGCAGCTTAGCGGGAGACCCCAATGAGCAGTTCTTC. This encodes CASSLAGDPNEQFF. Full variable domain (rest looked up from reference TRBV5-8 and TRBJ2-1): EAGVTQSPTHLIKTRGQQATLRCSPISGHTSVYWYQQALGLGLQFLLWYDEGEERNRGNFPPRFSGRQFPNYSSELNVNALELEDSALYLCASSLAGDPNEQFFGPGTRLTVL.

V gene TRBV7-9 combines with J gene TRBJ1-5; D ambiguous. This CDR3 has 12 amino acids. Germline V lookup: CDR1 SEHNR, CDR2 FQNEAQ (reference sequence). V dropped 1 base and J dropped 7 bases, with 5 bases sitting between them. The CDR3 DNA reads TGTGCCAGCAGCTTAGGCCCCCAGCCCCAGCATTTT. Translated: CASSLGPQPQHF.

The chain has TRBV6-1 and TRBJ2-1, with D tentatively TRBD1 (5 bases). The CDR3 length is 14 residues. V was shortened by 3 bases and J by 5 bases, with 11 bases between the two germline ends. CDR1 and CDR2 (germline): MNHNS, SASEGT. The CDR3 DNA is TGTGCCAGCAGTGAGGCAGGGTGGGACAATGAGCAGTTCTTC. Translation gives CASSEAGWDNEQFF.

The chain combines TRBV5-4 with TRBJ2-2, with TRBD2 matching 14 bases. The CDR3 is made up of 15 amino acids. From germline, CDR1 is SGHNT and CDR2 YYREEE (reference sequence). V shed 4 bases and J 6 bases; nucleotides not matched to a gene: 2. CDR3 protein: CASSPGLAGAGELFF. CDR3 nucleotides: TGTGCCAGCAGCCCGGGACTAGCGGGGGCCGGGGAGCTGTTTTTT.

The V and J genes are TRBV7-2 and TRBJ1-1; 8 bases agree with TRBD1. Germline V gene lookup returns CDR1 SGHTA and CDR2 FQGNSA. The CDR3 runs 19 residues. Losses at the gene ends were 5 bases for V and 4 bases for J; bases not matched to a gene: 21. As DNA, the CDR3 is TGTGCCAGCAGCCCTAGGGCAGGGGGCGATTGGAACGTTGGCACTGAAGCTTTCTTT. Its protein product is CASSPRAGGDWNVGTEAFF.

The rearrangement uses TRBV11-2 and TRBJ1-1; D is uncertain. The CDR3 spans 15 residues. The V end lost 2 bases, the J end lost 6 bases, and 16 bases lay between the germline ends. Germline V lookup: CDR1 SGHAT, CDR2 FQNNGV. For the CDR3, the DNA is TGTGCCAGCAGCTTAAACGGAGACCAGATCGCTGAAGCTTTCTTT. This gives the protein CASSLNGDQIAEAFF.

This clone was observed a few times. CDR3 nucleotides: TGTGCCAGCAGCAAACTCAAAAGGCTGGAAAGTGGCTACACCTTC. Amino acid sequence: CASSKLKRLESGYTF. The rearrangement joins TRBV6-4 to TRBJ1-2; D call uncertain. The CDR3 runs to 15 residues. The V and J ends lost 6 bases and 7 bases respectively, with 21 bases between them. Germline V lookup: CDR1 MRHNA, CDR2 SNTAGT.

V gene TRBV28 combines with J gene TRBJ1-2; 8 bases fit TRBD1. V was pared by 10 bases and J by 2 bases, with 9 bases of the junction left unmatched. This CDR3 has 14 amino acids. Germline CDR1 and CDR2: MDHEN and SYDVKM. CDR3 amino acids: CATGQGGHNYGYTF. As DNA, the CDR3 is TGTGCCACCGGACAGGGAGGCCACAACTATGGCTACACCTTC.

The chain joins TRBV23-1 to TRBJ1-5, with 8 bases identical to TRBD1. TRBV23-1 is annotated as an ORF whose role is uncertain. The CDR3 runs 20 residues. V lost 0 bases, J lost 5 bases, and 18 bases stayed unmatched. CDR3 region: CASSQSRVWAGGHYHQPQHF. The CDR3 nucleotides are TGCGCCAGCAGTCAATCACGAGTTTGGGCAGGGGGCCACTACCATCAGCCCCAGCATTTT.

The chain uses TRBV29-1 and TRBJ2-2, with D uncertain. CDR3 length equals 13 residues. Trimming took 6 bases from V and 0 from J, leaving 8 bases between them. Germline CDR1 SQVTM, CDR2 ANQGSEA. The CDR3 is CSVTVSNTGELFF. DNA of the CDR3: TGCAGCGTGACTGTCTCGAACACCGGGGAGCTGTTTTTT.

The chain links TRBV5-1 to TRBJ2-7; 9 bases match TRBD2. The trim removed 4 bases at V and 2 bases at J, leaving 7 bases unmatched. The germline gives CDR1 SGHRS, CDR2 YFSETQ. This CDR3 comprises 15 residues. The CDR3 reads CASSPVAGVPYEQYF. DNA of the CDR3: TGCGCCAGCAGCCCGGTAGCGGGAGTCCCCTACGAGCAGTACTTC. Full variable domain (remainder filled in from reference TRBV5-1 and TRBJ2-7): KAGVTQTPRYLIKTRGQQVTLSCSPISGHRSVSWYQQTPGQGLQFLFEYFSETQRNKGNFPGRFSGRQFSNSRSEMNVSTLELGDSALYLCASSPVAGVPYEQYFGPGTRLTVT.

The rearrangement uses TRBV19 and TRBJ2-5; D not resolved. V shed 6 bases and J shed 2 bases, with 13 bases lying between them. The CDR3 has 14 amino acids. Per germline, CDR1 LNHDA and CDR2 SQIVND (reference sequence). CDR3 protein: CASSPNKRQETQYF. DNA for the CDR3: TGTGCCAGTAGCCCGAACAAAAGACAAGAGACCCAGTACTTC.

This sequence joins TRBV7-9 and TRBJ2-1, with 7 bases identical to TRBD2. Trimming at V came to 5 bases and at J to 10 bases, leaving 5 bases not matched to a gene. The germline CDR1 and CDR2 sequences are SEHNR and FQNEAQ (reference sequence). This CDR3 is built from 12 residues. The CDR3 nucleotides read TGTGCCAGCAGCCGGGACTATCGAGAGCAGTTCTTC. This encodes CASSRDYREQFF.

The rearrangement joins TRBV5-5 to TRBJ1-3; unclear D gene. The germline gives CDR1 SGHKS, CDR2 YYEKEE (reference sequence). CDR3 size: 15 residues. Trimming removed 4 bases from V and 4 bases from J, with 15 bases in between. The CDR3 protein is CASSLAPGEGNTIYF. CDR3 in DNA: TGTGCCAGCAGCCTCGCCCCTGGGGAGGGAAACACCATATATTTT.

V is TRBV6-6 and J is TRBJ2-7; 7 positions agree with TRBD2. The CDR3 is made up of 15 amino acids. V trimming: 6 bases; J trimming: 2 bases; junction bases outside the gene matches: 10. Germline CDR1 MNHNY, CDR2 SVGAGI (reference sequence). CDR3 sequence (DNA): TGTGCCAGCAGCCTCGGGCGGGGAGGGGCCTACGAGCAGTACTTC. It yields the protein CASSLGRGGAYEQYF.

The chain has TRBV28 and TRBJ2-7, with a weak D call TRBD1 (5 bases). Germline CDR1 reads MDHEN; CDR2 reads SYDVKM. The ends were cut back, 6 bases at V and 6 bases at J, with 21 bases in the middle. This CDR3 is 15 amino acids long. Here the CDR3 DNA reads TGTGCCAGCAGCCCCCTATTGGGGCCCTCGGGCGAGCAGTACTTC. It encodes CASSPLLGPSGEQYF.

The CDR3 here is CASSYSAGSGNTIYF. The CDR3 DNA sequence: TGTGCCAGCAGTTATTCGGCAGGGTCTGGAAACACCATATATTTT. The V gene is TRBV6-5, the J gene TRBJ1-3; a possible D gene is TRBD1 (5 bases). The CDR3 covers 15 residues. V was shortened by 3 bases and J by 1 base, with 10 bases between the two germline ends. CDR1 is MNHEY, CDR2 SVGAGI, per germline.

This chain uses TRBV7-8 with TRBJ1-2; TRBD1 might be the D (6 bases). The ends were cut back, 0 bases at V and 4 bases at J, with 9 bases in the middle. Germline CDR1 reads SGHVS; CDR2 reads FQNEAQ. The length of the CDR3 is 14 residues. The CDR3 coding sequence is TGTGCCAGCAGCTTAGCGGGGGCCTCCTATGGCTACACCTTC. It specifies CASSLAGASYGYTF. The entire variable domain, with the rest obtained from reference TRBV7-8 and TRBJ1-2, is as follows: GAGVSQSPRYKVAKRGQDVALRCDPISGHVSLFWYQQALGQGPEFLTYFQNEAQLDKSGLPSDRFFAERPEGSVSTLKIQRTQQEDSAVYLCASSLAGASYGYTFGSGTRLTVV.

This clone appeared once. The chain combines TRBV9 with TRBJ1-2; D ambiguous. The V end lost 0 bases, the J end lost 3 bases, and 12 bases lay between the germline ends. The CDR3 is 15 amino acids. Germline loops: CDR1 SGDLS, CDR2 YYNGEE. The chain's CDR3 is CASSVAPRPDYGYTF. In DNA form, the CDR3 reads TGTGCCAGCAGCGTAGCTCCCAGGCCCGACTATGGCTACACCTTC.

This chain links TRBV28 with TRBJ2-3, with 7 bases identical to TRBD2. The CDR3 totals 12 residues. With V trimmed by 11 bases and J by 0 bases, 2 bases remained unmatched. Per germline, CDR1 MDHEN and CDR2 SYDVKM. The chain's CDR3 is CAVGRSTDTQYF. The CDR3, as DNA: TGTGCCGTCGGGAGGAGCACAGATACGCAGTATTTT. The variable domain in full, with the rest retrieved from reference TRBV28 and TRBJ2-3, is DVKVTQSSRYLVKRTGEKVFLECVQDMDHENMFWYRQDPGLGLRLIYFSYDVKMKEKGDIPEGYSVSREKKERFSLILESASTNQTSMYLCAVGRSTDTQYFGPGTRLTVL.

The chain joins TRBV5-1 to TRBJ2-5; 11 nucleotides line up with TRBD1. This CDR3 is 14 amino acids long. Trimming cost V 4 bases and J 4 bases; bases outside gene matches: 3. The germline V gene has CDR1 SGHRS and CDR2 YFSETQ. CDR3 loop: CASSEGQGVETQYF. The DNA for the CDR3 is TGCGCCAGCAGCGAGGGACAGGGGGTAGAGACCCAGTACTTC.

The table lists this clone with a few counts. This rearrangement joins TRBV5-1 to TRBJ2-5; weak D call: TRBD1 (6 bases). The V gene lost 0 bases and the J gene lost 8 bases, with 17 bases spanning the gap. This CDR3 is 15 amino acids long. Germline V gene data show CDR1 as SGHRS and CDR2 as YFSETQ. The CDR3 nucleotides are TGCGCCAGCAGCTTGGCGGGACATAAATTAGACACCCAGTACTTC. Translating gives CASSLAGHKLDTQYF.

This chain joins TRBV7-6 and TRBJ2-7; TRBD1 agrees at 9 bases. Losses at the gene ends were 1 base for V and 5 bases for J; bases not matched to a gene: 12. Germline values: CDR1 SGHVS, CDR2 FNYEAQ. The CDR3 contains 17 residues. As DNA, the CDR3 is TGTGCCAGCAGCTTAGACGTTAGGGACAGGGAACGCAACGAGCAGTACTTC. Protein: CASSLDVRDRERNEQYF.

The J gene is TRBJ2-7, the V gene TRBV7-3; no clear D. Trimming removed 4 bases at V and 6 bases at J, with 10 bases between. The germline V gene has CDR1 SGHTA and CDR2 FQGTGA. There are 12 residues in the CDR3. Written as DNA, the CDR3 is TGTGCCAGCAGCTCTCACCCCGGCGAGCAGTACTTC. Residues: CASSSHPGEQYF.

This sequence joins TRBV5-4 and TRBJ1-6; a weak D match, TRBD1 (5 bases). CDR1 and CDR2 from the germline V gene are SGHNT and YYREEE (reference sequence). This CDR3 spans 19 amino acids. Between the trimmed V and J ends, which lost 2 bases and 3 bases, there was a span of 21 bases. CDR3 loop: CASSFNRDFGLIYNSPLHF. DNA of the CDR3: TGTGCCAGCAGCTTTAACCGGGACTTTGGCTTAATCTATAATTCACCCCTCCACTTT.

This clone was seen a handful of times. The chain is built from TRBV7-2 and TRBJ1-2; D remains ambiguous. This CDR3 contains 15 residues. V was shortened by 1 base and J by 4 bases, with 13 bases between the two germline ends. CDR1 and CDR2 from the germline V gene are SGHTA and FQGNSA. CDR3 nucleotide sequence: TGTGCCAGCAGCTTAGGGAGCGGCTACACCTATGGCTACACCTTC. Protein sequence: CASSLGSGYTYGYTF.